The 30 T cell receptor beta chains below all came from one sample that was sequenced in a study of post-analysis software for immune sequencing data (dated by TCRdb to between 2014 and 2016). For these TCRs, the target antigens are not known. Libraries were prepared through PCR. The instrument given in TCRdb is Illumina HiSeq 2500. To reduce PCR and sequencing biases, unique molecular identifiers were built into the TCR beta cDNA libraries. TCRdb passed the public sequencing reads through fastp at Q25 and MiXCR, retaining productive beta sequences. Rows matching on CDR3 protein sequence are summarized as one entry with the most common DNA and genes. The sample table holds roughly 800,000 distinct CDR3 sequences, of which less than 35% were seen once. Roughly 0.53% of the sample is held by the ten biggest clonotypes. What the study reported, not specific to this receptor: Significantly higher frequencies in patients than in controls were found for five or six TRBV segments, including TRBV5-6, TRBV5-1 and TRBV20-1.

What was sequenced was blood. All receptors come from a girl aged 10 to 17 with multiple sclerosis.

This clonotype was detected only a few times. V and J are TRBV15 and TRBJ2-2; 7 bases line up with TRBD1. J was trimmed by 0 bases and V by 1 base; bases with no gene match: 5. This CDR3 contains 17 residues. Germline CDR1 LNHNV, CDR2 YYDKDF (reference sequence). CDR3 coding DNA: TGTGCCACCAGCAGAGGCAACAGGGGCCCGAACACCGGGGAGCTGTTTTTT. It translates to CATSRGNRGPNTGELFF.

This chain uses TRBV5-1 with TRBJ2-5; D uncertain. The ends were cut back, 4 bases at V and 4 bases at J, with 14 bases in the middle. Germline V gives CDR1 SGHRS, CDR2 YFSETQ. The CDR3 length is 14 residues. CDR3 sequence (DNA): TGCGCCAGCAGCCCCCTGAGAGTAGGAGAGACCCAGTACTTC. Its translation: CASSPLRVGETQYF.

This clonotype was seen a few times. This chain connects TRBV20-1 to TRBJ2-3; 11 bases match TRBD2. The V segment lost 8 bases and the J segment 4 bases; nucleotides outside the gene matches: 8. From germline, CDR1 is DFQATT and CDR2 SNEGSKA (reference sequence). The CDR3 is 14 residues long. The CDR3: CSSSILAGADTQYF. The CDR3, as DNA: TGCAGTTCGTCAATACTAGCGGGAGCAGATACGCAGTATTTT.

This rearrangement joins TRBV29-1 to TRBJ2-7; 12 bases are a match to TRBD2. J gave up 6 bases and V 1 base, and 7 bases lay outside the gene matches. Germline V gene lookup returns CDR1 SQVTM and CDR2 ANQGSEA. This CDR3 has 15 amino acids. This CDR3 reads CSVEGTSGVVCEQYF. In DNA, the CDR3 is TGCAGCGTTGAAGGGACTAGCGGGGTTGTATGCGAGCAGTACTTC.

This clonotype has only a few counts. The V call is TRBV6-1, the J call TRBJ2-7; TRBD1 agrees at 7 bases. V lost 6 bases to trimming and J lost 0 bases; unmatched junction nucleotides: 11. This CDR3 is built from 16 residues. Per the germline V gene, CDR1 is MNHNS and CDR2 is SASEGT. Here the CDR3 reads CASSVGQATFSYEQYF. CDR3 DNA sequence: TGTGCCAGCAGCGTAGGACAGGCCACTTTCTCCTACGAGCAGTACTTC.

This clonotype was recorded many times. The chain is built from TRBV12-3 or TRBV12-4 and TRBJ2-4; D is unresolved. V was trimmed by 7 bases and J by 0 bases, leaving 13 bases between them. There are 15 residues in the CDR3. CDR3 in DNA: TGTGCCAGCACCCCTTTTGTCAGAGCCAAAAACATTCAGTACTTC. Translation gives CASTPFVRAKNIQYF.

This clonotype was observed a handful of times. The chain has TRBV5-1 and TRBJ2-2; 8 bases fit TRBD1. V dropped 3 bases and J dropped 5; count of bases not matched to a gene: 6. This CDR3 contains 15 residues. Germline V gene data show CDR1 as SGHRS and CDR2 as YFSETQ. CDR3 region: CASSSPGTGTGELFF. In nucleotides, the CDR3 is TGCGCCAGCAGCTCCCCCGGGACAGGAACCGGGGAGCTGTTTTTT.

The table lists this clonotype with a count of one. The rearrangement links TRBV12-3 or TRBV12-4 to TRBJ1-6, with D possibly TRBD1 on 5 matching bases. V dropped 0 bases and J dropped 9 bases, with 12 bases sitting between them. The CDR3 length is 15 residues. CDR3 residues: CASSLAAGVSSPLHF. The CDR3 nucleotides read TGTGCCAGCAGTTTAGCGGCGGGGGTTAGTTCACCCCTCCACTTT.

This clonotype has more than one count but fewer than ten. The chain is built from TRBV7-2 and TRBJ2-1; D is possibly TRBD1 (5 bases). The ends were cut back, 6 bases at V and 15 bases at J, with 18 bases in the middle. This CDR3 region has 12 residues. Germline CDR1 reads SGHTA; CDR2 reads FQGNSA. This chain's CDR3 is CASRWSDNRLFF. The CDR3, as DNA: TGTGCCAGCAGGTGGTCGGACAATCGATTGTTCTTC.

The rearrangement joins TRBV5-1 to TRBJ2-3; 11 bases line up with TRBD2. V dropped 1 base and J dropped 4; count of bases not matched to a gene: 5. Germline assignment: CDR1 SGHRS and CDR2 YFSETQ. The CDR3 covers 16 residues. DNA of the CDR3: TGCGCCAGCAGCTTGATTAGCGGGAGGGCCGCAGATACGCAGTATTTT. This encodes CASSLISGRAADTQYF.

The CDR3 coding sequence is TGTGCCAGCAGGGACAGCCGTCTGGGCTACACCTTC. It yields the protein CASRDSRLGYTF. The gene calls are TRBV21-1 and TRBJ1-2; no check of the table's D call, TRBD1, against the DNA was made. TRBV21-1 counts as a pseudogene. This CDR3 contains 12 residues.

The chain uses TRBV11-1 and TRBJ2-3, with 9 bases aligning to TRBD2. The germline CDR1 and CDR2 sequences are SGHAT and FQDESV (reference sequence). The CDR3 has 21 amino acids. Trimming removed 10 bases from V and 0 bases from J; junction bases left unmatched: 26. The CDR3 reads CATRLRSILAGSSASTDTQYF. In nucleotides, the CDR3 is TGTGCCACCCGACTTAGGAGTATCCTAGCGGGATCGTCCGCTAGCACAGATACGCAGTATTTT.

This clonotype was observed many times. The CDR3 DNA sequence: TGTGCCACCAGCAGAGGCAGGGGACCCTACGAGCAGTACTTC. It codes for CATSRGRGPYEQYF. The chain employs TRBV15 and TRBJ2-7; tentatively, D is TRBD1 (6 bases). The CDR3 is 14 amino acids. The germline CDR1 and CDR2 sequences are LNHNV and YYDKDF (reference sequence). Trimming pared 1 base from V and 2 bases from J, leaving 9 bases between.

This clonotype has just a few counts. J is TRBJ2-7 and V is TRBV20-1; 7 bases match TRBD2. The germline gives CDR1 DFQATT, CDR2 SNEGSKA (reference sequence). The CDR3 spans 15 residues. Unmatched junction bases numbered 13, after V lost 3 bases and J lost 5 bases. The CDR3 reads CSASSYSGRGDEQYF. For the CDR3, the DNA is TGCAGTGCTAGTTCTTATAGCGGGCGAGGGGACGAGCAGTACTTC.

The chain carries TRBV4-1 and TRBJ1-4; the D is unclear. The V gene lost 4 bases and the J gene lost 7 bases, with 10 bases spanning the gap. The CDR3 contains 13 residues. CDR1 MGHRA and CDR2 YSYEKL come from the germline V gene. CDR3 sequence: CASSPKDFEKLFF. The CDR3 DNA sequence: TGCGCCAGCAGCCCCAAGGATTTTGAAAAACTGTTTTTT.

This chain joins TRBV7-2 and TRBJ1-2, with 9 bases that match TRBD1. The germline V gene has CDR1 SGHTA and CDR2 FQGNSA. V trimming: 6 bases; J trimming: 0 bases; junction bases outside the gene matches: 11. The CDR3 length is 17 residues. The CDR3 loop reads CASRGGHRGLANYGYTF. In DNA, the CDR3 is TGTGCCAGCAGGGGCGGCCACAGGGGGCTAGCTAACTATGGCTACACCTTC. Based on the CDR3 plus reference TRBV7-2 and TRBJ1-2, the full variable domain is GAGVSQSPSNKVTEKGKDVELRCDPISGHTALYWYRQSLGQGLEFLIYFQGNSAPDKSGLPSDRFSAERTGGSVSTLTIQRTQQEDSAVYLCASRGGHRGLANYGYTFGSGTRLTVV.

There are a few counts of this clonotype. V gene TRBV5-1 combines with J gene TRBJ2-1; D tentatively fits TRBD1 or TRBD2 (5 bases each). Trimming left V 0 bases short and J 6 bases short, with 19 bases between. Germline-derived CDR1 and CDR2 are SGHRS and YFSETQ. The CDR3 covers 17 residues. The CDR3 DNA reads as TGCGCCAGCAGCTTGGCAGGTCTTACAGGCGGGCGCAATGAGCAGTTCTTC. Its translation: CASSLAGLTGGRNEQFF.

The table lists this clonotype with many counts. The chain joins TRBV4-3 to TRBJ2-7; possibly TRBD2 for D (6 bases). The ends were cut back, 1 base at V and 3 bases at J, with 10 bases in the middle. Per germline, CDR1 LGHNA and CDR2 YSLEER. This CDR3 is 14 amino acids long. In nucleotides, the CDR3 is TGCGCCAGCAGCCAAGTGGCCGGGAGCTACGAGCAGTACTTC. Amino acids: CASSQVAGSYEQYF.

The chain has TRBV20-1 and TRBJ2-5; TRBD1 aligns across 8 bases. The CDR3 runs 15 residues. Germline trimming cut 0 bases from V and 11 bases from J; bases unmatched to any gene: 14. The germline V gene has CDR1 DFQATT and CDR2 SNEGSKA (reference sequence). The CDR3 nucleotides read TGCAGTGCTAGAGATCCCGGGACAGGAACCCAGGAGCAGTACTTC. Protein product: CSARDPGTGTQEQYF.

In its sample, this clonotype was seen a few times. The chain carries TRBV7-8 and TRBJ1-1; 9 bases align to TRBD1. Germline loops: CDR1 SGHVS, CDR2 FQNEAQ. This CDR3 contains 16 residues. J lost 4 bases, V lost 5 bases, and 11 bases had no gene match. CDR3 residues: CASSPRTGVLGTEAFF. The CDR3 DNA reads TGTGCCAGCAGCCCACGGACAGGGGTTTTGGGCACTGAAGCTTTCTTT. Looking up the rest from reference TRBV7-8 and TRBJ1-1 gives the full variable domain: GAGVSQSPRYKVAKRGQDVALRCDPISGHVSLFWYQQALGQGPEFLTYFQNEAQLDKSGLPSDRFFAERPEGSVSTLKIQRTQQEDSAVYLCASSPRTGVLGTEAFFGQGTRLTVV.

A note on this clonotype: A junction boundary mismatches the germline segment, possibly from a read error. The V gene is TRBV19, the J gene TRBJ2-1; D is uncertain. The CDR3 covers 11 residues. The germline gives CDR1 LNHDA, CDR2 SQIVND (reference sequence). The CDR3 coding sequence is TGTGCCAGTAGGTGGTACAATGGGCAGTTCTTC. Translation: CASRWYNGQFF.

The chain joins TRBV24-1 to TRBJ2-1; tentative D call: TRBD1 (6 bases). V was cut by 9 bases and J by 8 bases, with 16 bases left in between. CDR1 and CDR2 from the germline V gene are KGHDR and SFDVKD. The CDR3 runs 13 residues. The CDR3 region is CATAQGPPYEQFF. The CDR3 region has the DNA TGTGCCACCGCACAGGGACCACCCTATGAGCAGTTCTTC.

The table lists this clonotype with a few counts. V and J are TRBV29-1 and TRBJ1-5; TRBD1 matches at 8 bases. Germline V gives CDR1 SQVTM, CDR2 ANQGSEA. The CDR3 has 13 residues. J gave up 6 bases and V 6 bases, and 7 bases lay outside the gene matches. CDR3 in DNA: TGCAGCGTCCTTGGACAGGGTGGTCAGCCCCAGCATTTT. It codes for CSVLGQGGQPQHF.

This rearrangement joins TRBV11-1 to TRBJ2-7; D is undetermined. Germline CDR1 is SGHAT and CDR2 is FQDESV (reference sequence). V dropped 5 bases and J dropped 2 bases, with 13 bases sitting between them. The CDR3 totals 14 residues. CDR3 sequence: CASSPRHSPYEQYF. Written as DNA, the CDR3 is TGTGCCAGCAGCCCGCGACACAGTCCCTACGAGCAGTACTTC. Drawing the rest from reference TRBV11-1 and TRBJ2-7, the complete variable domain is EAEVAQSPRYKITEKSQAVAFWCDPISGHATLYWYRQILGQGPELLVQFQDESVVDDSQLPKDRFSAERLKGVDSTLKIQPAELGDSAMYLCASSPRHSPYEQYFGPGTRLTVT.

This clonotype was detected many times. V gene TRBV4-1 combines with J gene TRBJ2-1; 9 bases map to TRBD2. The CDR3 is made up of 14 amino acids. J was trimmed by 5 bases and V by 5 bases; bases with no gene match: 4. Germline V gives CDR1 MGHRA, CDR2 YSYEKL. The CDR3 region is CASSVAGAHNEQFF. CDR3 coding DNA: TGCGCCAGCAGCGTAGCGGGAGCCCACAATGAGCAGTTCTTC.

V and J are TRBV7-2 and TRBJ1-2, with 7 bases fitting TRBD1. J was trimmed by 13 bases and V by 0 bases; bases with no gene match: 20. This CDR3 comprises 17 residues. Germline CDR1 and CDR2: SGHTA and FQGNSA. The chain's CDR3 is CASSLAGSGTAGSSLTF. In nucleotides, the CDR3 is TGTGCCAGCAGCTTAGCGGGAAGCGGGACAGCCGGTTCCTCCCTCACCTTC. Looking up the rest from reference TRBV7-2 and TRBJ1-2 gives the full variable domain: GAGVSQSPSNKVTEKGKDVELRCDPISGHTALYWYRQSLGQGLEFLIYFQGNSAPDKSGLPSDRFSAERTGGSVSTLTIQRTQQEDSAVYLCASSLAGSGTAGSSLTFGSGTRLTVV.

This sequence joins TRBV20-1 and TRBJ2-1; weak D call: TRBD2 (6 bases). This CDR3 comprises 14 residues. V lost 3 bases and J lost 8, with 17 bases in between. Germline V gives CDR1 DFQATT, CDR2 SNEGSKA (reference sequence). Here the CDR3 DNA reads TGCAGTGCTAGGCGGGGTCAGGGAGTGGATGAGCAGTTCTTC. It yields the protein CSARRGQGVDEQFF.

The V and J genes are TRBV7-9 and TRBJ1-1; no firm D call. The V and J ends lost 7 bases and 1 base respectively, with 10 bases between them. Germline assignment: CDR1 SEHNR and CDR2 FQNEAQ (reference sequence). The CDR3 is 13 residues long. The CDR3 spells CASKIGRNTEAFF. The CDR3 DNA is TGTGCCAGCAAAATTGGGCGGAACACTGAAGCTTTCTTT.

There are a few counts of this clonotype. The V call is TRBV28, the J call TRBJ2-7, with D uncertain. CDR1 is MDHEN, CDR2 SYDVKM, per germline. The CDR3 sequence is 12 residues long. V was clipped by 4 bases and J by 3 bases, with 7 bases between them. The CDR3 DNA reads as TGTGCCAGCAGTTCCCCCATCTACGAGCAGTACTTC. Its translation is CASSSPIYEQYF.

CDR3 bases: TGTGCCAGCAGCTTAGGTACGGGGCAGTACTTC. Residues: CASSLGTGQYF. The V gene is TRBV7-9, the J gene TRBJ2-7; no definite D call. Trimming cost V 1 base and J 9 bases, with 7 bases left between them. Per germline, CDR1 SEHNR and CDR2 FQNEAQ (reference sequence). CDR3 length equals 11 residues.